These T cell receptor beta chains were read from a single sample in a study of control samples from healthy donors and cancer patients. Produced via immunoSEQ multiplex PCR; TCRdb's table is partial and in-frame only. The table lists tens of thousands of clones, 85% to 95% of them singletons. Sequencing was carried out using blood. These receptors came from a man aged 25-45 years in good health. Each CDR3 is given with its conserved first and last residue. D genes are given only for firm matches. The listing skips clone size in some rows; elsewhere it reads once, few, many or a size class.

v_call	j_call	clone_size	d_call	cdr3_nt	cdr3_aa
TRBV27	TRBJ2-7	NA	NA	TGTGCCAGCAGTTTACTCCGCTCCTACGAGCAGTACTTC	CASSLLRSYEQYF
TRBV11-2	TRBJ2-3	NA	NA	TGTGCCAGCAGTCCGCGAGATACGCAGTATTTT	CASSPRDTQYF
TRBV27	TRBJ2-1	NA	TRBD2	TGTGCCCTAGGGCTAGCGGGAGGGTACAATGAGCAGTTCTTC	CALGLAGGYNEQFF
TRBV28	TRBJ1-3	NA	NA	TGTGCCAGCAGTTTATACTTGCCGCTCAGCTCTGGAAACACCATATATTTT	CASSLYLPLSSGNTIYF
TRBV28	TRBJ2-1	NA	NA	TGTGCCAGCAGCCCAACTAGCCCAGGCGGACCTTCCTACAATGAGCAGTTCTTC	CASSPTSPGGPSYNEQFF
TRBV6-5	TRBJ2-3	once	NA	TGTGCCAGCGCTAGGTCGTCTAGCACAGATACGCAGTATTTT	CASARSSSTDTQYF
TRBV19	TRBJ1-5	NA	NA	TGTGCCAGTAGTATAGATTCGGGGGGCGGCAATCAGCCCCAGCATTTT	CASSIDSGGGNQPQHF
TRBV7-7	TRBJ2-5	NA	TRBD1	TGTGCTAGCAGCTCCGGGACAGGAGCTCCGAGGACCCAGTACTTC	CASSSGTGAPRTQYF
TRBV11-2	TRBJ1-4	NA	NA	TGTGCCAGCAGCTTAGGGAGGGGGACAAGGAATGAAAAACTGTTTTTT	CASSLGRGTRNEKLFF
TRBV5-6	TRBJ2-3	NA	NA	TGTGCCAGCAGCTTGGGTCAAGCAGATACGCAGTATTTT	CASSLGQADTQYF
TRBV2	TRBJ1-1	NA	NA	TGTGCCAGCAGTGAAACCAGACGGATGAACACTGAAGCTTTCTTT	CASSETRRMNTEAFF
TRBV6-1	TRBJ1-2	once	NA	TGTGCCAGCAGTGAAGACGGCAACTATGGCTACACCTTC	CASSEDGNYGYTF
TRBV5-8	TRBJ1-6	NA	TRBD1	TGTGCCAGCAGCTTGGCATGGACAGGGCCTTCACCCCTCCACTTT	CASSLAWTGPSPLHF
TRBV30	TRBJ2-2	once	NA	TGTGCGGGGACGGGGGTTAGGGGGGAGCTGTTTTTT	CAGTGVRGELFF
TRBV3-1/TRBV3-2	TRBJ2-7	NA	NA	TGTGCCAGCAGCCCATGTCGGGCAGGAGCCTACGAGCAGTACTTC	CASSPCRAGAYEQYF
TRBV10-2	TRBJ2-2	NA	TRBD2	TGCGCCAGCAGCAGGACTAGCGGGAGTATAAACACCGGGGAGCTGTTTTTT	CASSRTSGSINTGELFF
TRBV9	TRBJ2-7	NA	TRBD2	TGTGCCAGCAGCGCCGGGACTAGCGGCTACGAGCAGTACTTC	CASSAGTSGYEQYF
TRBV6-2/TRBV6-3	TRBJ2-2	few	NA	TGTGCCAGCAGTTACAGGGACACCGGGGAGCTGTTTTTT	CASSYRDTGELFF
TRBV3-1/TRBV3-2	TRBJ1-2	NA	NA	TGTGCCAGCAGCCAAAGGGAATCCGGGACAGGCTACACCTTC	CASSQRESGTGYTF
TRBV30	TRBJ1-1	NA	NA	TGTGCCTGGAGTGTAAGGACATTTATGAACACTGAAGCTTTCTTT	CAWSVRTFMNTEAFF
TRBV19	TRBJ2-1	NA	TRBD2	TGTGCCAGTAGTATTGGTACTAGCGGGAGCGATGAGCAGTTCTTC	CASSIGTSGSDEQFF
TRBV18	TRBJ2-6	NA	NA	TGTGCCACCCCCTCGGGTGGATTGGAGGCCAACGTCCTGACTTTC	CATPSGGLEANVLTF
TRBV7-3	TRBJ2-3	NA	NA	TGTGCCAGCAGCCTAGACAGTGATACGCAGTATTTT	CASSLDSDTQYF
TRBV9	TRBJ2-1	NA	TRBD1	TGTGCCAGCAGCGTCGGGACAGGGGCCTACAATGAGCAGTTCTTC	CASSVGTGAYNEQFF
TRBV4-3	TRBJ2-3	NA	NA	TGCGCCAGCAGCCCCCGGGGAACTAGCACAGATACGCAGTATTTT	CASSPRGTSTDTQYF
TRBV25-1	TRBJ1-4	NA	NA	TGTGCCAGCAGTGAATATCGAGGGGTTGCAGGGGAAAAACTGTTTTTT	CASSEYRGVAGEKLFF
TRBV28	TRBJ2-4	NA	NA	TGTGCCAGCAGTTCAGAGAAAGGGACTTATTGGGGAAACATTCAGTACTTC	CASSSEKGTYWGNIQYF
TRBV2	TRBJ2-7	NA	NA	TGTGCCAGCAGTGAATACAGTACCTACGAGCAGTACTTC	CASSEYSTYEQYF
TRBV7-2	TRBJ2-3	NA	TRBD2	TGTGCCAGCAGCTTCCTTGCGGGGGGGACAGATACGCAGTATTTT	CASSFLAGGTDTQYF
TRBV9	TRBJ2-5	NA	TRBD2	TGTGCCAGCAGCTCCCGACTAGCGGGAGGGGGACAGACCCAGTACTTC	CASSSRLAGGGQTQYF
TRBV6-1	TRBJ2-1	once	NA	TGTGCCAGCAGTGAAGTAACCTCCAATGAGCAGTTCTTC	CASSEVTSNEQFF
TRBV24-1	TRBJ1-2	NA	NA	TGTGCCACCAGTGACAACAGCGTTGGCTACACCTTC	CATSDNSVGYTF
TRBV24-1	TRBJ1-2	once	NA	TGTGCCACCAGTGATGGGGGTGGCTACACCTTC	CATSDGGGYTF
TRBV5-1	TRBJ2-5	once	TRBD2	TGCGCCAGCAGCTCTAGCGGGAGAGAGACCCAGTACTTC	CASSSSGRETQYF
TRBV4-1	TRBJ1-4	NA	NA	TGCGCCAGCAGCCAAGAGGGCAGGGTTGAAAAACTGTTTTTT	CASSQEGRVEKLFF
TRBV30	TRBJ1-1	NA	NA	TGTGCCTGGAGTGGACAGTGGGACACTGAAGCTTTCTTT	CAWSGQWDTEAFF
TRBV5-1	TRBJ1-2	NA	NA	TGCGCCAGCAGCTTTCGCCCTGCTGTAGGCTACACCTTC	CASSFRPAVGYTF
TRBV7-6	TRBJ1-5	NA	NA	TGTGCCAGCAGCTTAACGGACAATCAGCCCCAGCATTTT	CASSLTDNQPQHF
TRBV20-1	TRBJ1-2	NA	NA	TGCAGTGCGTATCTTAACTATGGCTACACCTTC	CSAYLNYGYTF
TRBV25-1	TRBJ1-5	NA	NA	TGTGCCAGCAGTGAAAGCCAGGTTCCTCAGCCCCAGCATTTT	CASSESQVPQPQHF
TRBV4-3	TRBJ1-5	NA	NA	TGCGCCAGCAGCCAAGATCATGGAAAACGGCAGCCCCAGCATTTT	CASSQDHGKRQPQHF
TRBV12-3/TRBV12-4	TRBJ1-3	once	NA	TGTGCCAGCAGTTTAGGAAACACCATATATTTT	CASSLGNTIYF
TRBV7-3	TRBJ2-2	NA	TRBD2	TGTGCCAGCAGCCCGACTTTAGCGGGAGCCGGCGGGGAGCTGTTTTTT	CASSPTLAGAGGELFF
TRBV5-8	TRBJ1-2	NA	NA	TGTGCCAGCAGCTGGGGGGAAGAACGTGGTGGCTACACCTTC	CASSWGEERGGYTF
TRBV24-1	TRBJ2-1	NA	NA	TGTGCCACCAGTGATTCGGGGGGCGCTAGTTGGGGCAATGAGCAGTTCTTC	CATSDSGGASWGNEQFF
TRBV24-1	TRBJ2-2	NA	NA	TGTGCCACCAGTCCGAGGAGGGGCGGGGAGCTGTTTTTT	CATSPRRGGELFF